The source of this T cell receptor beta chain is a study of T cells after yellow fever vaccination. Study results and limitations: A small proportion of clonotypes was detected in both the CD4 and CD8 compartments. In FACS-sorted repertoires, abundant clonotypes from the bulk population could appear as contaminants.

UMIs and a universal primer site were added when TCR cDNA was made by 5'RACE template switching. TCRdb independently ran MiXCR on the 5' RACE reads; one entry per CDR3 protein. The sample lists roughly 340,000 distinct CDR3 sequences, 7.5% to 9% occurring once. The CDR3 totals 15 residues. V gave up 4 bases and J gave up 7 bases, with 18 bases separating them. The germline gives CDR1 LGHNA, CDR2 YSLEER. This clonotype was seen ten or more times. The antigen is unknown. The starting material was PBMCs, obtained on the day of the first yellow fever vaccination. The V and J genes are TRBV4-3 and TRBJ2-3, with D perhaps matching TRBD2 (5 bases). This clonotype was sampled from a man aged 18 to 30 who received the YFV17D yellow fever vaccine. The CDR3 region has the DNA TGCGCCAGCAGCCTTGCCTACCCGGACTCAAATACGCAGTATTTT. This codes for CASSLAYPDSNTQYF.